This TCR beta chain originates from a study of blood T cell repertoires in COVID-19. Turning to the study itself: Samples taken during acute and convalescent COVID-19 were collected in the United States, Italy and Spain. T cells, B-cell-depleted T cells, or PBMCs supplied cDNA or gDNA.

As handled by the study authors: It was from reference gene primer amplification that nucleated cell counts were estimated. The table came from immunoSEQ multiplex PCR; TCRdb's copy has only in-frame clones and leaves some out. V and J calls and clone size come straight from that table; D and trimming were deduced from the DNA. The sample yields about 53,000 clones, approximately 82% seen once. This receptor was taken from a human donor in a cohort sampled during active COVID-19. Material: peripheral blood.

The CDR3 region is CATSGQGNSPLHF. CDR3 coding DNA: TGTGCCACCAGCGGACAGGGTAATTCACCCCTCCACTTT. The chain combines TRBV15 with TRBJ1-6; 8 nucleotides agree with TRBD1. Germline V gives CDR1 LNHNV, CDR2 YYDKDF (reference sequence). V lost 5 bases to trimming and J lost 6 bases; unmatched junction nucleotides: 0. The CDR3 consists of 13 residues.